One sample yielded the 32 T cell receptor beta chains listed below, sequenced in a study of regulatory T cells in long-lasting Graves disease (dated by TCRdb to the early 2020s). The method behind the library was multiplex PCR. These reads were obtained on an Illumina HiSeq 4000. To build TCR beta libraries, CDR3 regions were amplified by Arm-PCR using iRepertoire HTBI primers. TCRdb trimmed the raw reads at Q25, called clones with MiXCR and kept productive beta chains. Each entry merges the rows of one CDR3 protein and shows their most common DNA and genes. In this sample the table shows roughly 360,000 distinct CDR3 sequences, roughly 24% of which occur a single time. The ten largest clones represent 25% to 35% of the sample. The intended sense of this specimen's time point label: persistent/refractory GD, antithyroid drugs over 5 years with positive TRAb. For both TCR sequencing and RNA sequencing, RNA was extracted from PBMCs in TRIzol.

The sequenced sample was peripheral blood mononuclear cells (PBMCs), obtained when the disease was refractory, from a patient treated with antithyroid drugs. These receptors were taken from a woman aged 40 to 50 with Graves disease. Donor details come from another sample of the same person, matched by shared clones.

V usage is TRBV4-1 and J usage is TRBJ2-5; D is undetermined. This CDR3 is 14 amino acids long. The germline V gene encodes CDR1 MGHRA and CDR2 YSYEKL. Trimming shortened V by 4 bases and J by 5 bases, and 14 bases separated the two germline ends. The chain's CDR3 is CASSLNTVVETQYF. The CDR3, as DNA: TGCGCCAGCAGCCTGAATACAGTGGTGGAGACCCAGTACTTC.

The table lists this clonotype with many counts. The V gene is TRBV28, the J gene TRBJ1-1; TRBD1 is a possible D gene (5 bases). Trimming pared 6 bases from V and 1 base from J, leaving 24 bases between. Germline V gives CDR1 MDHEN, CDR2 SYDVKM. The CDR3 consists of 18 residues. DNA for the CDR3: TGTGCCAGCAGCCAGAATCGGGTACGAGGACACCAGAACACTGAAGCTTTCTTT. This codes for CASSQNRVRGHQNTEAFF.

This clonotype appeared many times. The V call is TRBV10-1, the J call TRBJ2-7, with D possibly TRBD2 on 6 matching bases. In germline, CDR1 is WNHNN, CDR2 SYGVQD (reference sequence). The length of the CDR3 is 14 residues. Deletions cut 5 bases from V and 0 bases from J, with 11 bases between. DNA for the CDR3: TGCGCCAGCAGTCGGGCTAGCGACTCCTACGAGCAGTACTTC. Its protein product is CASSRASDSYEQYF.

This clonotype was recorded at least ten times. The chain couples TRBV28 to TRBJ2-2, with 9 bases lining up with TRBD2. The germline CDR1 and CDR2 sequences are MDHEN and SYDVKM. V dropped 6 bases and J dropped 0; count of bases not matched to a gene: 17. CDR3 size: 20 residues. CDR3 in amino acids: CASSPLGSGRQPSNTGELFF. Written as DNA, the CDR3 is TGTGCCAGCAGCCCCCTGGGGAGCGGGAGGCAACCATCGAACACCGGGGAGCTGTTTTTT. The variable domain in full, with the rest retrieved from reference TRBV28 and TRBJ2-2, is DVKVTQSSRYLVKRTGEKVFLECVQDMDHENMFWYRQDPGLGLRLIYFSYDVKMKEKGDIPEGYSVSREKKERFSLILESASTNQTSMYLCASSPLGSGRQPSNTGELFFGEGSRLTVL.

The chain is built from TRBV25-1 and TRBJ1-4; D unresolved. Trimming cost V 7 bases and J 4 bases, with 10 bases left between them. CDR3 size: 13 residues. Germline lookup yields CDR1 MGHDK and CDR2 SYGVNS. The CDR3 bases are TGTGCCAGCAAGTTACGGGGTAATGAAAAACTGTTTTTT. Translation: CASKLRGNEKLFF. The full variable domain, completed using reference TRBV25-1 and TRBJ1-4, is EADIYQTPRYLVIGTGKKITLECSQTMGHDKMYWYQQDPGMELHLIHYSYGVNSTEKGDLSSESTVSRIRTEHFPLTLESARPSHTSQYLCASKLRGNEKLFFGSGTQLSVL.

This clonotype was detected many times. The chain joins TRBV15 to TRBJ2-7; D is unclear. Deletions cut 0 bases from V and 13 bases from J, with 16 bases between. Germline V lookup: CDR1 LNHNV, CDR2 YYDKDF (reference sequence). CDR3 size: 13 residues. The CDR3 DNA follows: TGTGCCACCAGCAGAGATTTAAACCCCCCCTTTTACTTC. Protein product: CATSRDLNPPFYF.

This clonotype occurred a few times. V gene TRBV5-1 combines with J gene TRBJ2-1; no reliable D call. Germline values: CDR1 SGHRS, CDR2 YFSETQ. V lost 4 bases to trimming and J lost 1 base, with 6 bases between them. There are 13 residues in the CDR3. The CDR3 nucleotides are TGCGCCAGCAGCCTATATTCCTACAATGAGCAGTTCTTC. Translation gives CASSLYSYNEQFF.

A remark on this clonotype: This could be a read error, since a much larger clone is one nucleotide away. The chain links TRBV28 to TRBJ1-6; D may be TRBD1 (5 bases). Germline CDR1 is MDHEN and CDR2 is SYDVKM. There are 15 residues in the CDR3. CDR3 loop: CASSFLGAGNLPLHF. The DNA of the CDR3 is TGTGCCAGCAGTTTCCTCGGGGCAGGGAATTTACCCCTCCACTTT.

This clonotype was recorded at least ten times. The V gene is TRBV28, the J gene TRBJ1-2; D unclear. The CDR3 extends over 12 amino acids. V was trimmed by 9 bases and J by 3 bases, leaving 11 bases between them. Germline V CDR1 and CDR2: MDHEN, SYDVKM. In DNA, the CDR3 is TGTGCCAGTTTTAGGAGGTACTATGGCTACACCTTC. Its protein product is CASFRRYYGYTF.

The chain has TRBV29-1 and TRBJ2-1; D may correspond to TRBD1 or TRBD2 (6 bases each). CDR3 length equals 13 residues. Trimming stripped 1 base from V and 6 bases from J, with 10 bases between. CDR1 is SQVTM and CDR2 is ANQGSEA in the germline V gene. For the CDR3, the DNA is TGCAGCGTTGAAGGGGGGGCCGGCAATGAGCAGTTCTTC. Translating it yields CSVEGGAGNEQFF.

In this sample, this clonotype turned up many times. The gene calls are TRBV28 and TRBJ2-3; 12 bases are shared with TRBD2. This CDR3 has 16 residues. The germline CDR1 and CDR2 sequences are MDHEN and SYDVKM. V was clipped by 4 bases and J by 5 bases; unmatched bases: 7. The chain's CDR3 is CASSSTGLAGLDTQYF. The CDR3 DNA follows: TGTGCCAGCAGTTCGACAGGACTAGCGGGATTAGATACGCAGTATTTT.

This clonotype was recorded a few times. The chain links TRBV14 to TRBJ2-4; a weak D match, TRBD1 (5 bases). V lost 1 base to trimming and J lost 11 bases, with 9 bases between them. The germline gives CDR1 SGHDN, CDR2 FVKESK. The CDR3 contains 12 residues. In DNA, the CDR3 is TGTGCCAGCAGCCAAGTAAAGGGGCTTCAGTACTTC. This gives the protein CASSQVKGLQYF.

The chain has TRBV10-3 and TRBJ2-2, with D maybe TRBD2 (5 bases). Germline CDR1 ENHRY, CDR2 SYGVKD. V gave up 2 bases and J gave up 6 bases, with 7 bases separating them. The CDR3 consists of 13 residues. This CDR3 reads CAISEVSAGELFF. The CDR3, as DNA: TGTGCCATCAGTGAGGTTAGCGCCGGGGAGCTGTTTTTT.

This clonotype has a handful of counts. The rearrangement uses TRBV27 and TRBJ1-1; no definite D call. The germline V gene encodes CDR1 MNHEY and CDR2 SMNVEV (reference sequence). Trimming stripped 6 bases from V and 0 bases from J, with 11 bases between. The CDR3 sequence is 14 residues long. DNA of the CDR3: TGTGCCAGCAGAGGCGGGATAATGAACACTGAAGCTTTCTTT. This encodes CASRGGIMNTEAFF.

The rearrangement uses TRBV27 and TRBJ2-1; TRBD1 is a possible D gene (6 bases). The ends were cut back, 3 bases at V and 6 bases at J, with 12 bases in the middle. The CDR3 runs to 14 residues. Per germline, CDR1 MNHEY and CDR2 SMNVEV (reference sequence). This chain's CDR3 is CASSFWGPFNEQFF. The CDR3 region has the DNA TGTGCCAGCAGTTTTTGGGGGCCCTTCAATGAGCAGTTCTTC.

CDR3 sequence (DNA): TGTGCCAGCAGCTTACCGCTTTCTACCACCGGGGAGCTGTTTTTT. It is translated as CASSLPLSTTGELFF. The chain recombines TRBV7-2 with TRBJ2-2; D remains ambiguous. CDR1 is SGHTA, CDR2 FQGNSA, per germline. The CDR3 totals 15 residues. Trimming stripped 2 bases from V and 4 bases from J, with 11 bases between.

CDR3 protein: CASSFNSGNQPQHF. As DNA, the CDR3 is TGTGCCAGCAGTTTCAATTCGGGCAATCAGCCCCAGCATTTT. The V and J genes are TRBV27 and TRBJ1-5; D not resolved. V gave up 3 bases and J gave up 2 bases, with 8 bases separating them. CDR3 size: 14 residues. Looked up from germline, CDR1 is MNHEY and CDR2 is SMNVEV (reference sequence).

This clonotype was detected ten times or more. The chain carries TRBV6-5 and TRBJ2-7, with 7 bases fitting TRBD2. CDR1 is MNHEY and CDR2 is SVGAGI in the germline V gene. The length of the CDR3 is 15 residues. V lost 2 bases to trimming and J lost 6 bases; unmatched junction nucleotides: 10. The CDR3 DNA sequence: TGTGCCAGCAGTTACGAGGGAGGGGCACCCAGCGAGCAGTACTTC. It specifies CASSYEGGAPSEQYF.

The gene calls are TRBV13 and TRBJ2-7; D remains ambiguous. Trimming cost V 5 bases and J 0 bases, with 17 bases left between them. Germline CDR1 PRHDT, CDR2 FYEKMQ (reference sequence). This CDR3 comprises 16 residues. CDR3 loop: CASSALGISSSYEQYF. CDR3 sequence (DNA): TGTGCCAGCAGCGCCCTGGGGATTTCGAGCTCCTACGAGCAGTACTTC.

This clonotype was seen a few times. The V call is TRBV28, the J call TRBJ2-2; 9 nucleotides match TRBD1. The ends lost 2 bases at V and 3 bases at J; junction bases unmatched: 4. The CDR3 is made up of 16 amino acids. In germline, CDR1 is MDHEN, CDR2 SYDVKM. CDR3 nucleotide sequence: TGTGCCAGCAGTTTACTAGGGACAGGGTACACCGGGGAGCTGTTTTTT. Encoded protein: CASSLLGTGYTGELFF.

The CDR3 spells CSARDGSGDNDTGELFF. CDR3 coding DNA: TGCAGTGCTAGAGATGGAAGCGGAGATAACGACACCGGGGAGCTGTTTTTT. The chain combines TRBV20-1 with TRBJ2-2, with D perhaps matching TRBD2 (5 bases). The CDR3 totals 17 residues. V gave up 0 bases and J gave up 3 bases, with 17 bases separating them. Germline CDR1 is DFQATT and CDR2 is SNEGSKA (reference sequence).

The chain employs TRBV20-1 and TRBJ2-2, with 12 bases aligning to TRBD1. V gave up 4 bases and J gave up 4 bases; unmatched junction bases: 13. This CDR3 spans 18 amino acids. Germline V gives CDR1 DFQATT, CDR2 SNEGSKA (reference sequence). The CDR3 DNA is TGCAGTGCTACCACCGGGACAGGGGGCGGCGTGGTCACCGGGGAGCTGTTTTTT. The encoded protein is CSATTGTGGGVVTGELFF.

This clonotype has more than one count but fewer than ten. J is TRBJ1-1 and V is TRBV9; D is perhaps TRBD1 (5 bases). Trimming took 3 bases from V and 0 from J, leaving 15 bases between them. From germline, CDR1 is SGDLS and CDR2 YYNGEE. The CDR3 is 16 residues long. CDR3 coding DNA: TGTGCCAGCAGCGCAGTCCCGACAGTCATGAACACTGAAGCTTTCTTT. Its translation is CASSAVPTVMNTEAFF. Using reference TRBV9 and TRBJ1-1 for the parts outside the CDR3, the full variable domain is DSGVTQTPKHLITATGQRVTLRCSPRSGDLSVYWYQQSLDQGLQFLIQYYNGEERAKGNILERFSAQQFPDLHSELNLSSLELGDSALYFCASSAVPTVMNTEAFFGQGTRLTVV.

The rearrangement uses TRBV7-9 and TRBJ1-6; 7 bases align to TRBD1. The CDR3 totals 13 residues. V dropped 5 bases and J dropped 11; count of bases not matched to a gene: 6. CDR1 is SEHNR, CDR2 FQNEAQ, per germline (reference sequence). Here the CDR3 DNA reads TGTGCCAGCAGCGCGGGACAGCCCGCACCCCTCCACTTT. Amino acid sequence: CASSAGQPAPLHF.

The rearrangement joins TRBV27 to TRBJ2-3, with 10 bases lining up with TRBD2. The CDR3 extends over 18 amino acids. Germline CDR1 MNHEY, CDR2 SMNVEV (reference sequence). V shed 4 bases and J 8 bases; nucleotides not matched to a gene: 18. CDR3 sequence reads: CASSSGVTVAGGPTTQYF. CDR3 DNA: TGTGCCAGCAGTTCGGGGGTTACGGTAGCGGGAGGCCCGACTACGCAGTATTTT.

The sample holds many counts of this clonotype. The chain has TRBV24-1 and TRBJ2-7, with 10 bases lining up with TRBD2. CDR1 is KGHDR, CDR2 SFDVKD, per germline. The CDR3 sequence is 17 residues long. Trimming took 2 bases from V and 2 from J; bases not matched to a gene: 8. The CDR3 DNA is TGTGCCACCAGTGATTCACCCTGGACTAGCGGCGCCTACGAGCAGTACTTC. This gives the protein CATSDSPWTSGAYEQYF.

This clonotype was detected many times. The chain employs TRBV20-1 and TRBJ2-7; 14 nucleotides line up with TRBD2. V dropped 6 bases and J dropped 5; count of bases not matched to a gene: 9. The CDR3 consists of 15 residues. Germline assignment: CDR1 DFQATT and CDR2 SNEGSKA (reference sequence). The CDR3 sequence: CSADGTSGSRDEQYF. The CDR3 nucleotides read TGCAGTGCCGACGGGACTAGCGGGAGTCGAGACGAGCAGTACTTC.

This clonotype occurred a few times. The rearrangement joins TRBV2 to TRBJ1-2; no reliable D call. The CDR3 loop spans 17 amino acids. CDR1 and CDR2 (germline): SNHLY, FYNNEI. V lost 0 bases and J 4 bases, leaving 18 bases between the germline ends. The CDR3 DNA sequence: TGTGCCAGCAGTGAAGCGCCGTTCGGCCTCAGTGGCTATGGCTACACCTTC. It translates to CASSEAPFGLSGYGYTF.

The rearrangement links TRBV2 to TRBJ2-5; D gene unclear. Trimming removed 6 bases at V and 5 bases at J, with 16 bases between. The CDR3 extends over 14 amino acids. CDR1 SNHLY and CDR2 FYNNEI come from the germline V gene. The DNA for the CDR3 is TGTGCCAGCAGCAGCTTGGGCGAGCGCGAGACCCAGTACTTC. This translates into CASSSLGERETQYF.

This clonotype was picked up a small number of times. CDR3 loop: CASSIHPGGATGELFF. CDR3 DNA sequence: TGTGCCAGTAGTATTCACCCGGGAGGCGCCACCGGGGAGCTGTTTTTT. The chain is built from TRBV19 and TRBJ2-2; 7 bases are a match to TRBD2. In germline, CDR1 is LNHDA, CDR2 SQIVND (reference sequence). This CDR3 is 16 amino acids long. V lost 3 bases, J lost 4 bases, and 8 bases stayed unmatched.

The chain has TRBV25-1 and TRBJ2-7; 8 bases agree with TRBD2. Germline loops: CDR1 MGHDK, CDR2 SYGVNS. The trim removed 5 bases at V and 6 bases at J, leaving 9 bases unmatched. The CDR3 contains 14 residues. The CDR3 loop is CASSPPGGHSEQYF. DNA of the CDR3: TGTGCCAGCAGTCCCCCGGGAGGGCATTCCGAGCAGTACTTC.

The chain links TRBV5-1 to TRBJ2-7; the match to TRBD2 covers 7 bases. Unmatched junction bases numbered 13, after V lost 5 bases and J lost 5 bases. The CDR3 length is 15 residues. Germline V CDR1 and CDR2: SGHRS, YFSETQ. The CDR3 nucleotides read TGCGCCAGCAGGTCATTAGGCGGGAGAGGAAACGAGCAGTACTTC. Its protein product is CASRSLGGRGNEQYF.